This record covers a single TCR beta chain. The target antigen is unknown. The assay was immunoSEQ multiplex PCR, and TCRdb's table has in-frame clones only and misses some. The table lists approximately 68,000 clones, almost 90% of them singletons, with under 1% in the top ten. V shed 0 bases, J shed 9 bases, and the junction held 6 bases outside the gene matches. Germline V gene sequence: CDR1 LGHNA, CDR2 YNFKEQ. The CDR3 loop spans 15 amino acids. This sample is part of a study of OX40 agonist ivuxolimab in advanced cancers. Regarding the study as a whole: In CD8+ T cells, expanded clones were on average more numerous than in CD4+.

The sequencing here drew on CD4+ or CD8+ T cells sorted from blood, taken in a trial of the OX40 agonist ivuxolimab. This TCR was sampled from an adult with an advanced solid tumor such as melanoma, head and neck, liver or kidney cancer. The chain is built from TRBV4-2 and TRBJ2-2; 8 nucleotides align to TRBD2. The CDR3 bases are TGTGCCAGCAGCCAAGATCTTAGCGGGACGCGGGAGCTGTTTTTT. It translates to CASSQDLSGTRELFF.